The T cell receptor (beta chain) under discussion was sequenced for a study of blood T cell repertoires in COVID-19. For the study at large: The United States, Italy and Spain supplied acute and convalescent COVID-19 samples.

V lost 4 bases, J lost 0 bases, and 4 bases lay in between. CDR3 length equals 13 residues. Germline CDR1 is MNHEY and CDR2 is SVGAGI. The protocol was immunoSEQ multiplex PCR, while the TCRdb copy is restricted to in-frame clones and leaves out a portion. Among some 200,000 clones listed, about 90% were seen once. This receptor was taken from a woman under 30 who had recovered from COVID-19. The chain combines TRBV6-5 with TRBJ1-5; D not certain. Specimen: PBMCs or T cells enriched from blood (not recorded which). The CDR3 DNA follows: TGTGCCAGCAGTTCCGTTAGCAATCAGCCCCAGCATTTT. Its protein is CASSSVSNQPQHF.